Presented here are 19 T cell receptor beta chains from one specimen sequenced in a study of T cells in women clearing cervical HPV infection. The repertoire was sequenced with immunoSEQ multiplex PCR; TCRdb's copy has only in-frame clones and lacks some. Its clone listing holds 20,000 to 25,000 clones. Sequencing input: blood buffy coat. The receptors were gathered from a woman aged 18-70 years with a cervical HPV16 infection that either progressed to CIN3+ or cleared (not recorded which).

The sequenced CDR3 bases are TGTGCCAGCAGTGACGTTCAGACC. This sequence encodes CASSDVQT. The CDR3 in full is CASSDVQTQYF. The chain is built from TRBV2 and TRBJ2-5; no reliable D call. The read ends 3 residues before the CDR3 terminus; that terminus is restored from the germline J gene. Germline CDR1 and CDR2: SNHLY and FYNNEI. CDR3 length equals 11 residues. Trimming took off 3 bases at V and 6 bases at J, with 5 bases between the two ends.

Of note for this clone: The read finishes 3 residues shy of the CDR3 end, and the germline J gene is used to complete it. The gene calls are TRBV7-2 and TRBJ1-2; a possible D gene is TRBD1 (5 bases). The CDR3 sequence is 15 residues long. Germline CDR1 SGHTA, CDR2 FQGNSA. CDR3 amino acids: CASSSLAGVNYDYTF. The CDR3 DNA, read in part, is TGTGCCAGCAGCTCTCTAGCGGGGGTCAACTACGAC.

As for this clone: The read terminates 3 residues ahead of where the CDR3 ends, so the germline J gene completes it. The chain employs TRBV7-6 and TRBJ1-4; possibly TRBD1 for D (6 bases). V shed 1 base and J shed 5 bases, with 11 bases lying between them. This CDR3 has 15 residues. Germline V gene data show CDR1 as SGHVS and CDR2 as FNYEAQ. CDR3 amino acids: CASSLEPQGNEKLFF. CDR3 bases read: TGTGCCAGCAGCTTAGAGCCTCAGGGGAATGAAAAA.

A word on this clone: The read terminates 3 residues before the CDR3 end, so the remaining end is supplied by the germline J gene. The V and J genes are TRBV7-2 and TRBJ1-2, with D possibly TRBD1 on 5 matching bases. The CDR3 extends over 14 amino acids. The germline CDR1 and CDR2 sequences are SGHTA and FQGNSA. The V end was cut by 0 bases, the J end by 2 bases, with 7 bases between. This chain's CDR3 is CASSLAEGNYGYTF. The sequenced part of the CDR3 DNA is TGTGCCAGCAGCTTAGCCGAGGGGAACTATGGC.

Turning to this clone: The CDR3 end is not reached by the read, which stops 3 residues before it; the germline J gene fills it in. The chain joins TRBV5-1 to TRBJ2-3; no definite D call. The ends were cut back, 0 bases at V and 3 bases at J, with 14 bases in the middle. This CDR3 comprises 16 residues. Germline CDR1 and CDR2: SGHRS and YFSETQ. CDR3 loop: CASSLVEWAKTDTQYF. The CDR3 DNA, read in part, is TGCGCCAGCAGCTTGGTTGAATGGGCAAAAACAGATACG.

A remark on this clone: The CDR3 end lies 3 residues beyond the end of the read and is filled in from the germline J gene. The rearrangement uses TRBV20-1 and TRBJ2-5; 7 nucleotides agree with TRBD2. The CDR3 extends over 15 amino acids. The germline V gene has CDR1 DFQATT and CDR2 SNEGSKA (reference sequence). V lost 6 bases to trimming and J lost 0 bases; unmatched junction nucleotides: 10. The sequenced part of the CDR3 DNA is TGCAGTGCCACGCCTTCAGCGGGGTACCAAGAGACC. Amino acids: CSATPSAGYQET. The whole CDR3 reads CSATPSAGYQETQYF.

Note on this clone: The read is 3 residues too short to cover the CDR3 end, so that end is filled in from the germline J gene. The rearrangement uses TRBV7-9 and TRBJ2-7; 7 bases map to TRBD2. With 5 bases clipped from V and 2 bases from J, the junction kept 6 bases outside the gene matches. Germline V lookup: CDR1 SEHNR, CDR2 FQNEAQ (reference sequence). The CDR3 has 14 amino acids. The CDR3 reads CASSEGLTTYEQYF. Partial CDR3 DNA: TGTGCCAGCAGCGAGGGACTAACCACCTACGAG.

Points on this clone: The CDR3 end is not reached by the read, which stops 3 residues before it; the germline J gene fills it in. The rearrangement uses TRBV2 and TRBJ1-1; perhaps TRBD1 as D (6 bases). This CDR3 contains 13 residues. Between the trimmed V and J ends, which lost 9 bases and 0 bases, there was a span of 11 bases. Per germline, CDR1 SNHLY and CDR2 FYNNEI. The covered CDR3 bases are TGTGCCAGGAACAGGGTCCTGAACACTGAA. Amino acids: CARNRVLNTE. In full, the CDR3 is CARNRVLNTEAFF.

Note on this clone: The CDR3 end lies 3 residues beyond the end of the read and is filled in from the germline J gene. The rearrangement joins TRBV5-1 to TRBJ2-7, with 9 bases that match TRBD1. Germline-derived CDR1 and CDR2 are SGHRS and YFSETQ. The CDR3 runs to 18 residues. V dropped 1 base and J dropped 5; count of bases not matched to a gene: 16. CDR3 DNA (partial): TGCGCCAGCAGCTTGACATCTATACAGGGGGCTGTCCGAAACGAG. Its translation is CASSLTSIQGAVRNE. The CDR3 as a whole reads CASSLTSIQGAVRNEQYF.

Turning to this clone: Read coverage stops 3 residues before the CDR3 terminus; the germline J gene supplies the remainder. This chain links TRBV18 with TRBJ2-4, with 7 bases lining up with TRBD1. In germline, CDR1 is KGHSH, CDR2 LQKENI. This CDR3 is 14 amino acids long. Partial CDR3 DNA: TGTGCCAGCTCACCAAATGGGGACAGTTCGGGT. This translates into CASSPNGDSSG. The CDR3, in full, reads CASSPNGDSSGQYF.

In the case of this clone: The CDR3 end lies 3 residues beyond the end of the read and is filled in from the germline J gene. V usage is TRBV11-2 and J usage is TRBJ1-6, with a weak D call TRBD1 (6 bases). Germline CDR1 is SGHAT and CDR2 is FQNNGV. Trimming left V 6 bases short and J 9 bases short, with 18 bases between. The length of the CDR3 is 15 residues. CDR3 DNA (partial): TGTGCCAGCAGTTCCACCCGTAGCAGGGGTTCACCC. This encodes CASSSTRSRGSP. The whole CDR3 is CASSSTRSRGSPLHF.

On this clone itself: The read terminates 3 residues ahead of where the CDR3 ends, so the germline J gene completes it. The chain joins TRBV20-1 to TRBJ2-2, with TRBD1 matching over 7 bases. There are 16 residues in the CDR3. From germline, CDR1 is DFQATT and CDR2 SNEGSKA (reference sequence). The sequenced part of the CDR3 DNA is TGCAGTGCTAGAGATCCAAGGGACAGTGGGAATTCACCG. This encodes CSARDPRDSGNSP. The whole CDR3 protein reads CSARDPRDSGNSPLFF.

Notes on this clone: The read ends 3 residues shy of where the CDR3 ends; the end is completed using the germline J gene. V and J are TRBV20-1 and TRBJ2-1; the match to TRBD2 covers 9 bases. The CDR3 is made up of 16 amino acids. CDR1 is DFQATT and CDR2 is SNEGSKA in the germline V gene (reference sequence). V lost 3 bases, J lost 2 bases, and 8 bases stayed unmatched. This CDR3 reads CSASGQLAGPYNEQFF. Incomplete CDR3 DNA: TGCAGTGCTAGTGGGCAACTAGCGGGCCCCTACAATGAG.

Comment on this clone: Sequencing ends 3 residues short of the CDR3 end; the germline J gene provides the rest. This chain links TRBV7-2 with TRBJ2-1; 8 bases are shared with TRBD1. With 4 bases clipped from V and 6 bases from J, the junction kept 8 bases outside the gene matches. The CDR3 extends over 15 amino acids. The germline gives CDR1 SGHTA, CDR2 FQGNSA. The sequenced part of the CDR3 DNA is TGTGCCAGCAGCTGGACCGGGACAGGATTCAATGAG. Protein: CASSWTGTGFNE. The whole CDR3 reads CASSWTGTGFNEQFF.

For this clone: From the germline J gene comes the end of the CDR3, since the read stops 3 residues before it. The chain links TRBV20-1 to TRBJ2-3, with 9 bases fitting TRBD2. The CDR3 is 14 residues long. Germline trimming cut 3 bases from V and 3 bases from J; bases unmatched to any gene: 4. CDR1 and CDR2 (germline): DFQATT, SNEGSKA (reference sequence). The sequenced part of the CDR3 DNA is TGCAGTGCTAGGGGGCGGGGGGGGACAGATACG. Translating it yields CSARGRGGTDT. The whole CDR3 sequence is CSARGRGGTDTQYF.

Remarks on this clone: The observed sequence ends 3 residues before the CDR3 terminus, with the missing tail filled in from the germline J gene. The chain joins TRBV20-1 to TRBJ2-7; 7 bases map to TRBD1. This CDR3 region has 13 residues. V lost 1 base, J lost 4 bases, and 4 bases stayed unmatched. The germline gives CDR1 DFQATT, CDR2 SNEGSKA (reference sequence). The CDR3 bases that were read are TGCAGTGCTAGAGGGGACAGCCGATACGAG. It yields the protein CSARGDSRYE. The whole CDR3 protein is CSARGDSRYEQYF.

Of note for this clone: The DNA ends 3 residues before the CDR3 does, and the rest of the CDR3 is filled in from the germline J gene. The V and J genes are TRBV29-1 and TRBJ1-2; D unclear. The V and J ends lost 6 bases and 7 bases respectively, with 18 bases between them. This CDR3 spans 13 amino acids. CDR1 is SQVTM, CDR2 ANQGSEA, per germline. This chain's CDR3 is CSVGVQANLGYTF. The covered CDR3 bases are TGCAGCGTCGGGGTCCAGGCAAACCTTGGC.

Turning to this clone: The CDR3 end lies 3 residues beyond the end of the read and is filled in from the germline J gene. J is TRBJ1-4 and V is TRBV2; 7 bases align to TRBD1. With 9 bases clipped from V and 7 bases from J, the junction kept 8 bases outside the gene matches. CDR1 and CDR2 (germline): SNHLY, FYNNEI. The CDR3 loop spans 13 amino acids. The CDR3 DNA, read in part, is TGTGCCAGTGGGAGGGGGCCTCGTGAAAAA. It yields the protein CASGRGPREK. The whole CDR3 reads CASGRGPREKLFF. Combining the CDR3 with reference TRBV2 and TRBJ1-4 gives the whole variable domain EPEVTQTPSHQVTQMGQEVILRCVPISNHLYFYWYRQILGQKVEFLVSFYNNEISEKSEIFDDQFSVERPDGSNFTLKIRSTKLEDSAMYFCASGRGPREKLFFGSGTQLSVL.

Concerning this clone: The CDR3 end falls 3 residues outside the read, so it is completed with the germline J gene. The J gene is TRBJ2-5, the V gene TRBV10-3; TRBD2 is a possible D gene (5 bases). This CDR3 contains 12 residues. V was pared by 11 bases and J by 0 bases, with 10 bases between. CDR1 is ENHRY and CDR2 is SYGVKD in the germline V gene. This CDR3 is CAAAGDQETQYF. CDR3 DNA, as far as it was read: TGTGCCGCCGCGGGTGACCAAGAGACC.